This T cell receptor beta chain comes out of a study of blood T cell repertoires in COVID-19 (dated by TCRdb to 2020 to 2021). With respect to the entire study: The collaborator samples originated in the United States, Italy and Spain and spanned the acute and convalescent phases of COVID-19. The material from the prospective study consisted of cDNA or gDNA derived from T cells, B-cell-depleted T cells, or PBMCs. The dataset comprised deeply sampled blood TCRbeta repertoires from subjects exposed to, actively infected with, or recovered from COVID-19. The repertoires were released in a freely available public database meant as a resource for research on the immune response to SARS-CoV-2. Samples came from the ongoing ImmuneRACE study (first 160 participants) plus 1,254 subjects from 6 global collaborators. A de-identified subject ID, COVID-19 status, age in years and sex were almost always included in the sample metadata. HLA class I and class II types, where available, came from metadata supplied by the sample provider rather than from assay-based typing. What the authors observed across the whole study: The quantity of clinical and demographic metadata differed by source and by participant and was supplied without curation.

The immunoSEQ Assay, a bias-controlled multiplex PCR, was used to amplify TCRbeta CDR3 regions from genomic DNA. The study's processing was this. Within the assay, amplification of reference gene primers was used to estimate how many nucleated cells each sample contained. To quantify the absolute abundance of each unique TCRbeta CDR3 rearrangement, sequence reads were collapsed and filtered. For each sample, productive Simpson clonality was calculated by taking the square root of Simpson's diversity index across productive rearrangements. Held by TCRdb, this immuneACCESS table contains in-frame sequences only and omits some clones. Under half of the omission traces to an unresolved V gene where checked; the cause of the rest is unknown. That table furnishes V, J and clone size, whereas the DNA furnished D and trimming. This sample has a few hundred thousand clones in its table, and about four fifths of those were observed once. Together, the top ten hold 3.4% of the sample.

The CDR1 and CDR2 encoded by the germline V gene (reference sequence) are SEHNR and FQNEAQ. Clipping removes 7 bases from V and 5 bases from J, with 6 as the unmatched junction base count. CDR3 length: 13 amino acids, cysteine to phenylalanine. Only the CDR3 DNA stays, 39 bases, in frame from base 1. Collaborating institutions collected whole blood in K2EDTA tubes following their own protocols. Collaborator samples were shipped for TCRbeta analysis as frozen whole blood, isolated PBMCs, or DNA extracted from either sample type. On this clone itself: Its antigen is currently not known. No quality values exist for individual bases; no much larger clone is one base distant.

Sequences were obtained from peripheral blood. The rearrangement combines TRBV7-9 with TRBJ2-3; 7 bases in the middle match TRBD2. The sequence was obtained from a woman under 30 with acute or convalescent COVID-19. The DNA sequence is given as TGTGCCAGCAACATAGCGGGCTTAGATACGCAGTATTTT. The encoded protein is CASNIAGLDTQYF. Full variable domain (CDR3 extended with the reference TRBV7-9 and TRBJ2-3 proteins): DTGVSQNPRHKITKRGQNVTFRCDPISEHNRLYWYRQTLGQGPEFLTYFQNEAQLEKSRLLSDRFSAERPKGSFSTLEIQRTEQGDSAMYLCASNIAGLDTQYFGPGTRLTVL.